This T cell receptor beta chain is from a study of blood T cell repertoires in COVID-19. About the research overall: COVID-19 samples from acute and convalescent phases originated in the United States, Italy and Spain. PBMCs, B-cell-depleted T cells, or T cells provided the cDNA or gDNA that made up the material.

Original processing methods: Scientists estimated how many nucleated cells there were by amplifying reference gene primers. Clones were sequenced by immunoSEQ multiplex PCR, and TCRdb holds only the in-frame ones, with some missing. V and J calls and clone size are those listed in that table; D and trimming were worked out from the DNA. The sample yields 100,000 or so clones, approximately 87% seen once. Germline CDR1 and CDR2: SGHRS and YFSETQ. V trimming: 0 bases; J trimming: 6 bases; junction bases outside the gene matches: 6. This CDR3 region has 17 residues. The sample consisted of peripheral blood. The TCR sequence derives from a woman aged 25 to 39 with acute or convalescent COVID-19. This chain uses TRBV5-1 with TRBJ1-6; 10 bases agree with TRBD1. The chain's CDR3 is CASSLDAGTGANSPLHF. For the CDR3, the DNA is TGCGCCAGCAGCTTGGACGCAGGGACAGGGGCTAATTCACCCCTCCACTTT.